These 3 T cell receptor beta chains were sequenced from one sample in a study of T cell changes during pregnancy in multiple sclerosis. TCRdb's table, derived via immunoSEQ multiplex PCR, lists solely in-frame clones and lacks some. The sample holds 40,000 to 55,000 clones, approximately 91% seen once. Sequencing used CD4+ T cells from peripheral blood mononuclear cells, obtained after pregnancy. These receptors originate from a female donor in good health, enrolled as a control in a pregnancy study.

The chain combines TRBV5-1 with TRBJ2-4, with 9 bases that match TRBD2. V shed 4 bases, J shed 0 bases, and the junction held 5 bases outside the gene matches. This CDR3 has 16 residues. Germline CDR1 SGHRS, CDR2 YFSETQ. This chain's CDR3 is CASSLTSGLAKNIQYF. In nucleotides, the CDR3 is TGCGCCAGCAGCCTGACTAGCGGATTAGCCAAAAACATTCAGTACTTC.

The chain recombines TRBV7-9 with TRBJ1-5; no reliable D call. The length of the CDR3 is 13 residues. Germline CDR1 reads SEHNR; CDR2 reads FQNEAQ (reference sequence). The V end lost 3 bases, the J end lost 6 bases, and 9 bases lay between the germline ends. CDR3: CASSLGRAQPQHF. The CDR3 DNA is TGTGCCAGCAGCTTGGGGAGGGCTCAGCCCCAGCATTTT.

This chain connects TRBV19 to TRBJ2-2; 7 bases fit TRBD1. CDR1 and CDR2 from the germline V gene are LNHDA and SQIVND (reference sequence). CDR3 length: 17 amino acids. J gave up 1 base and V 3 bases, and 8 bases lay outside the gene matches. The CDR3 DNA sequence: TGTGCCAGTAGTATCATTCTCGGGACAGAGAACACCGGGGAGCTGTTTTTT. Its translation is CASSIILGTENTGELFF.